The 29 T cell receptor beta chains below come from one sample, sequenced in a study of blood T cell repertoires in COVID-19. Measured with immunoSEQ multiplex PCR; TCRdb has only the in-frame clones, and not every one. Of 150,000 or so clones in the sample, more than 75% are singletons; the top ten hold 5.5% to 7.5%. Input material: peripheral blood. Receptor source: a man older than 75 with acute or convalescent COVID-19.

This rearrangement joins TRBV19 to TRBJ1-1; 7 bases align to TRBD1. The ends lost 6 bases at V and 1 base at J; junction bases unmatched: 8. Germline CDR1 is LNHDA and CDR2 is SQIVND (reference sequence). This CDR3 is 15 amino acids long. The CDR3 sequence: CASSQSGTANTEAFF. The CDR3 region has the DNA TGTGCCAGTAGCCAATCCGGGACAGCGAACACTGAAGCTTTCTTT. Full variable domain (missing parts from reference TRBV19 and TRBJ1-1): DGGITQSPKYLFRKEGQNVTLSCEQNLNHDAMYWYRQDPGQGLRLIYYSQIVNDFQKGDIAEGYSVSREKKESFPLTVTSAQKNPTAFYLCASSQSGTANTEAFFGQGTRLTVV.

This clone was detected only once. This chain connects TRBV2 to TRBJ2-1, with 8 bases matching TRBD1. The CDR3 is made up of 15 amino acids. Germline V gene lookup returns CDR1 SNHLY and CDR2 FYNNEI. V was pared by 3 bases and J by 6 bases, with 7 bases of the junction left unmatched. The CDR3 sequence is CASSDQGAWANEQFF. In DNA, the CDR3 is TGTGCCAGCAGTGACCAGGGGGCTTGGGCCAATGAGCAGTTCTTC.

This clone was counted between two and nine times. The junction and the germline gene differ at one end; a read error may be behind it. The V gene is TRBV7-7, the J gene TRBJ2-2, with 10 bases aligning to TRBD2. Germline CDR1 reads SSHAT; CDR2 reads FNYEAQ (reference sequence). The CDR3 loop spans 16 amino acids. CDR3 DNA: TGTGCCAGCAGGTTAGGACTAGCGGAAAACACCGGGGAGCTGTTTTTT. Translated, it gives CASRLGLAENTGELFF.

This chain links TRBV6-5 with TRBJ2-1; 7 bases fit TRBD1. CDR1 and CDR2 (germline): MNHEY, SVGAGI. Germline trimming cut 6 bases from V and 8 bases from J; bases unmatched to any gene: 4. CDR3 length: 12 residues. CDR3 nucleotides: TGTGCCAGCAGCCTTGACAGGGATGAGCAGTTCTTC. Amino acids: CASSLDRDEQFF.

The rearrangement links TRBV6-1 to TRBJ2-7; the D gene is possibly TRBD1 (5 bases). Germline V CDR1 and CDR2: MNHNS, SASEGT. Between the trimmed V and J ends, which lost 6 bases and 7 bases, there was a span of 22 bases. The CDR3 consists of 15 residues. CDR3 in amino acids: CASSLGRMFRGEQYF. The CDR3 coding sequence is TGTGCCAGCAGCCTCGGACGGATGTTTAGGGGTGAGCAGTACTTC.

This clone was recorded once. The chain carries TRBV5-5 and TRBJ1-5, with D maybe TRBD1 (6 bases). Trimming removed 3 bases at V and 2 bases at J, with 15 bases between. Germline assignment: CDR1 SGHKS and CDR2 YYEKEE (reference sequence). This CDR3 region has 16 residues. Written as DNA, the CDR3 is TGTGCCAGCAGCTCTACAGGGTCATATGGCAATCAGCCCCAGCATTTT. Translating it yields CASSSTGSYGNQPQHF.

This rearrangement joins TRBV6-4 to TRBJ2-2; 7 bases fit TRBD2. Losses at the gene ends were 4 bases for V and 6 bases for J; bases not matched to a gene: 2. The CDR3 consists of 13 residues. Germline assignment: CDR1 MRHNA and CDR2 SNTAGT. The CDR3 nucleotides read TGTGCCAGCAGTGTCCGGGAGGCCGGGGAGCTGTTTTTT. Translated, it gives CASSVREAGELFF.

Only one count was recorded for this clone. The gene calls are TRBV19 and TRBJ1-3; D is unclear. V shed 3 bases and J shed 3 bases, with 9 bases lying between them. The germline gives CDR1 LNHDA, CDR2 SQIVND (reference sequence). The CDR3 is 14 amino acids. DNA of the CDR3: TGTGCCAGTAGTATGCAGTCTGGTGGAAACACCATATATTTT. Translated: CASSMQSGGNTIYF. Together with reference TRBV19 and TRBJ1-3, the CDR3 gives the full variable domain: DGGITQSPKYLFRKEGQNVTLSCEQNLNHDAMYWYRQDPGQGLRLIYYSQIVNDFQKGDIAEGYSVSREKKESFPLTVTSAQKNPTAFYLCASSMQSGGNTIYFGEGSWLTVV.

This clone was detected ten times or more. The CDR3 sequence: CSVEETASTDTQYF. Written as DNA, the CDR3 is TGCAGCGTTGAAGAGACAGCTAGCACAGATACGCAGTATTTT. The chain links TRBV29-1 to TRBJ2-3; possibly TRBD1 for D (5 bases). The germline V gene has CDR1 SQVTM and CDR2 ANQGSEA. Deletions cut 0 bases from V and 0 bases from J, with 7 bases between. The CDR3 totals 14 residues.

This clone showed up just a few times. The chain is built from TRBV11-1 and TRBJ2-3, with 7 bases fitting TRBD1. With 4 bases clipped from V and 0 bases from J, the junction kept 7 bases outside the gene matches. Per germline, CDR1 SGHAT and CDR2 FQDESV (reference sequence). The CDR3 spans 16 residues. The CDR3, as DNA: TGTGCCAGCAGCTCTCCGGGACAGTACAGCACAGATACGCAGTATTTT. It yields the protein CASSSPGQYSTDTQYF.

This clone appeared a few times. This chain uses TRBV7-8 with TRBJ2-4, with 10 bases identical to TRBD1. This CDR3 spans 17 amino acids. Germline CDR1 and CDR2: SGHVS and FQNEAQ. The V and J ends lost 5 bases and 7 bases, in that order; junction bases with no gene match: 14. CDR3 nucleotides: TGTGCCAGCAGCCTAGGGTTTGGGAGGACAGGGGGGAACATTCAGTACTTC. Residues: CASSLGFGRTGGNIQYF.

The J gene is TRBJ1-6, the V gene TRBV2; D perhaps matches TRBD1 (6 bases). Trimming removed 0 bases at V and 10 bases at J, with 28 bases between. The germline CDR1 and CDR2 sequences are SNHLY and FYNNEI. CDR3 length: 20 amino acids. CDR3 in DNA: TGTGCCAGCAGTGAAGCTGGCCCGAGGTTGCAGGGGCGCCCGGGATCACCCCTCCACTTT. This translates into CASSEAGPRLQGRPGSPLHF.

CDR3 sequence: CASSQERSVYTEAFF. The CDR3 nucleotides are TGTGCCAGCAGCCAAGAGCGGAGCGTTTACACTGAAGCTTTCTTT. This chain uses TRBV4-2 with TRBJ1-1; D ambiguous. Germline V gives CDR1 LGHNA, CDR2 YNFKEQ. CDR3 length: 15 amino acids. The V end was cut by 0 bases, the J end by 3 bases, with 11 bases between.

The rearrangement links TRBV7-9 to TRBJ1-4; D unclear. V shed 2 bases and J shed 3 bases, with 10 bases lying between them. This CDR3 is built from 15 residues. Germline values: CDR1 SEHNR, CDR2 FQNEAQ (reference sequence). The CDR3 loop is CASSLTAGANEKLFF. The CDR3 nucleotides read TGTGCCAGCAGCTTAACGGCGGGCGCTAATGAAAAACTGTTTTTT.

The rearrangement uses TRBV20-1 and TRBJ2-6; perhaps TRBD1 as D (5 bases). V lost 3 bases and J lost 0, with 9 bases in between. The V gene's germline CDR1 is DFQATT and CDR2 SNEGSKA (reference sequence). The length of the CDR3 is 15 residues. In DNA, the CDR3 is TGCAGTGCTAGTGACACAGGCTCTGGGGCCAACGTCCTGACTTTC. As protein: CSASDTGSGANVLTF.

The chain links TRBV3-1 (or the pseudogene TRBV3-2) to TRBJ1-1; TRBD1 matches at 7 bases. V trimming: 0 bases; J trimming: 2 bases; junction bases outside the gene matches: 6. Germline assignment: CDR1 LGHDT and CDR2 YNNKEL (reference sequence). The CDR3 is 16 residues long. This CDR3 reads CASSQERTGVNTEAFF. The DNA of the CDR3 is TGTGCCAGCAGCCAAGAACGGACAGGAGTTAACACTGAAGCTTTCTTT.

The V gene is TRBV10-3, the J gene TRBJ1-2; D is possibly TRBD1 (5 bases). Trimming took 0 bases from V and 6 from J, leaving 17 bases between them. The CDR3 length is 16 residues. Germline V gene sequence: CDR1 ENHRY, CDR2 SYGVKD. The CDR3 reads CAISESLADLGDGYTF. The DNA of the CDR3 is TGTGCCATCAGTGAGTCTTTAGCGGACTTAGGGGATGGCTACACCTTC.

The rearrangement links TRBV23-1 to TRBJ2-1; TRBD1 is a possible D gene (6 bases). TRBV23-1 is placed among ORFs of uncertain function. The CDR3 is 15 amino acids. Deletions cut 0 bases from V and 5 bases from J, with 11 bases between. CDR3 sequence: CASSQSRQANNEQFF. CDR3 nucleotide sequence: TGCGCCAGCAGTCAATCGAGACAGGCAAACAATGAGCAGTTCTTC.

This clone was picked up a small number of times. The V gene is TRBV27, the J gene TRBJ1-3, with 8 bases fitting TRBD1. The CDR3 is 17 residues long. From germline, CDR1 is MNHEY and CDR2 SMNVEV (reference sequence). The V segment lost 6 bases and the J segment 0 bases; nucleotides outside the gene matches: 10. CDR3 protein: CASRDTDRGDSGNTIYF. The CDR3 DNA reads as TGTGCCAGCAGGGACACCGACAGGGGAGACTCTGGAAACACCATATATTTT.

The V and J genes are TRBV3-1 (or the pseudogene TRBV3-2) and TRBJ1-3, with 7 bases lining up with TRBD1. The trim removed 4 bases at V and 6 bases at J, leaving 6 bases unmatched. The CDR3 runs 14 residues. Germline V gene sequence: CDR1 LGHDT, CDR2 YNNKEL (reference sequence). CDR3 bases: TGTGCCAGCAGCCTACAGGGACAGAAAAACACCATATATTTT. It translates to CASSLQGQKNTIYF.

The J gene is TRBJ2-5, the V gene TRBV5-1; maybe TRBD1 (5 bases). CDR3 size: 15 residues. Germline-derived CDR1 and CDR2 are SGHRS and YFSETQ. V was pared by 0 bases and J by 2 bases, with 11 bases between. In nucleotides, the CDR3 is TGCGCCAGCAGCTTGGGGGGCAAGAGGCAAGAGACCCAGTACTTC. This codes for CASSLGGKRQETQYF.

The genes are TRBV5-1 and TRBJ2-6; D is uncertain. Trimming removed 0 bases at V and 3 bases at J, with 10 bases between. The CDR3 has 16 residues. The germline V gene encodes CDR1 SGHRS and CDR2 YFSETQ. Here the CDR3 reads CASSLASGYGANVLTF. The CDR3 bases are TGCGCCAGCAGCTTGGCCTCGGGTTATGGGGCCAACGTCCTGACTTTC.

This clone turned up a few times. The chain has TRBV9 and TRBJ1-6, with 7 bases that match TRBD1. The CDR3 totals 15 residues. V dropped 6 bases and J dropped 6; count of bases not matched to a gene: 9. The V gene's germline CDR1 is SGDLS and CDR2 YYNGEE. The CDR3 sequence: CASTPTGVGNSPLHF. The CDR3 DNA reads as TGTGCCAGCACCCCTACAGGGGTGGGTAATTCACCCCTCCACTTT.

This clone showed up just once. The CDR3 nucleotides are TGTGCCAGCGAACAGAGGGACTCTGAAGCTTTCTTT. As protein: CASEQRDSEAFF. V is TRBV28 and J is TRBJ1-1; weak D call: TRBD1 (5 bases). There are 12 residues in the CDR3. The V gene's germline CDR1 is MDHEN and CDR2 SYDVKM. V shed 8 bases and J shed 6 bases, with 13 bases lying between them.

This clone came up once. This chain joins TRBV7-9 and TRBJ2-2; 12 bases are a match to TRBD2. Germline trimming cut 7 bases from V and 10 bases from J; bases unmatched to any gene: 7. The germline gives CDR1 SEHNR, CDR2 FQNEAQ (reference sequence). The CDR3 loop spans 14 amino acids. DNA of the CDR3: TGTGCCAGCACCCTAGCGGGGGGGTACGAGGAGCTGTTTTTT. Protein sequence: CASTLAGGYEELFF.

The J gene is TRBJ2-1, the V gene TRBV12-1; the DNA was not used to check the table's D call, TRBD2. TRBV12-1 is an annotated pseudogene. The CDR3 is made up of 16 amino acids. CDR3 sequence (DNA): TGTGCCAGCAGCTTTTCCACTAGCGGGAGTCTCAATGAGCAGTTCTTC. It translates to CASSFSTSGSLNEQFF.

V gene TRBV5-1 combines with J gene TRBJ2-1, with D unresolved. Germline V gene sequence: CDR1 SGHRS, CDR2 YFSETQ. This CDR3 has 13 amino acids. Trimming stripped 4 bases from V and 7 bases from J, with 12 bases between. In nucleotides, the CDR3 is TGCGCCAGCAGCCCCGAGCCAAATAATGAGCAGTTCTTC. The encoded protein is CASSPEPNNEQFF.

The chain has TRBV3-1 (or the pseudogene TRBV3-2) and TRBJ1-5, with unresolved D. Germline V gives CDR1 LGHDT, CDR2 YNNKEL (reference sequence). CDR3 size: 13 residues. V lost 0 bases to trimming and J lost 7 bases, with 7 bases between them. The DNA of the CDR3 is TGTGCCAGCAGCCAAGACAGCGGGCAGCCCCAGCATTTT. Residues: CASSQDSGQPQHF.

In the case of this clone: The junction shows a germline mismatch at one end, possibly a read error. Written as DNA, the CDR3 is TGTGCCAGCGGTTACAGAGCTGGGGCCAACGTCCTGACTTTC. Encoded protein: CASGYRAGANVLTF. The chain couples TRBV6-5 to TRBJ2-6; D uncertain. There are 14 residues in the CDR3. CDR1 MNHEY and CDR2 SVGAGI come from the germline V gene.